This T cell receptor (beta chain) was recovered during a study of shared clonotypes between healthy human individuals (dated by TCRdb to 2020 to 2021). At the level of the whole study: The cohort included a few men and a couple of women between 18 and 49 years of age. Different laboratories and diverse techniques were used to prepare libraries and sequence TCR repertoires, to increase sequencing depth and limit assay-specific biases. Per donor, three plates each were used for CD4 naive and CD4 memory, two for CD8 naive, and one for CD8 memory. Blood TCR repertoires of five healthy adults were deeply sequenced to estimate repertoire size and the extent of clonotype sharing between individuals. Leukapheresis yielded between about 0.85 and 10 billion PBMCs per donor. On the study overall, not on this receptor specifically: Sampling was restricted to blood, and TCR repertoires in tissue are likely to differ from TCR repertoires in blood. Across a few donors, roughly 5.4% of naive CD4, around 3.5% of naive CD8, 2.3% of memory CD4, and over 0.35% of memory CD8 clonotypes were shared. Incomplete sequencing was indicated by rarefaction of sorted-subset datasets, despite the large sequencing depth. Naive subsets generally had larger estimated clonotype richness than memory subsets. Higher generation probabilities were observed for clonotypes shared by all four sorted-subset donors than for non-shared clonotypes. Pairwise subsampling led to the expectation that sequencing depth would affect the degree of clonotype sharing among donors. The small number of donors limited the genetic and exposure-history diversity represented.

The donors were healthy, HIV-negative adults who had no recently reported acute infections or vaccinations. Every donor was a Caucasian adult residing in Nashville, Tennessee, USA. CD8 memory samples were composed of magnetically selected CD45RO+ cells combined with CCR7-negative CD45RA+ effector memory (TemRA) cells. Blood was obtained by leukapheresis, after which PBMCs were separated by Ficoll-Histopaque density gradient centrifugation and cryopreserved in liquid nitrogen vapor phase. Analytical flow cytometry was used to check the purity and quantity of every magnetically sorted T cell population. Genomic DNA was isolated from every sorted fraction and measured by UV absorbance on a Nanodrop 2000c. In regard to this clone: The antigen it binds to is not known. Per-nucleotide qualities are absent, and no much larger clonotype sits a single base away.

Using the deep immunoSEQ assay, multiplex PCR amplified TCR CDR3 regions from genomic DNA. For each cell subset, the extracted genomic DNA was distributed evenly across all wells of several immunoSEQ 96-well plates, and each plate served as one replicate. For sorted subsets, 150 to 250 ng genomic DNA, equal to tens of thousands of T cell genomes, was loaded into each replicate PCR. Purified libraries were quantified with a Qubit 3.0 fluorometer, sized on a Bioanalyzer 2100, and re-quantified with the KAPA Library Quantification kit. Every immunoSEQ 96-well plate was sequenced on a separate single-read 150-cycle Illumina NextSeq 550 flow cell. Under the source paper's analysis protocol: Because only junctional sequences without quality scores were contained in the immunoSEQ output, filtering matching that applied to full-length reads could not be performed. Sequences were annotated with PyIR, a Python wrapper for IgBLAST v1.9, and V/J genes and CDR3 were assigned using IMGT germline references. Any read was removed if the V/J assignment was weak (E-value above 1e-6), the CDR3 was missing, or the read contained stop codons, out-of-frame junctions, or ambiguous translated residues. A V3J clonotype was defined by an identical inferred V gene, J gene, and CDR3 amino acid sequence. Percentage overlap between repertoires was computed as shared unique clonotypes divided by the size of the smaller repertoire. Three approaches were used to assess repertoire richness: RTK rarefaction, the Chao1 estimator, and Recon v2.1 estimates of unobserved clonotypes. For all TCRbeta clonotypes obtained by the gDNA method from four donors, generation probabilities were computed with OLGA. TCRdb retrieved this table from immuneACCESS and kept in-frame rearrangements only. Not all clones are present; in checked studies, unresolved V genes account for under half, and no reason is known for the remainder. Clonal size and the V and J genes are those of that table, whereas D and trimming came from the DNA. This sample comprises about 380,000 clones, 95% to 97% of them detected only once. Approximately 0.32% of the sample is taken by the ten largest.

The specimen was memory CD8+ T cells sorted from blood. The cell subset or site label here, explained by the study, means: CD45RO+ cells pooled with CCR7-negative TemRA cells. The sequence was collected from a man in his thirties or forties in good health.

The DNA is as follows: TGTGCCAGCATCGGGCCGGGGGAGACCCAGTACTTC. This translates into CASIGPGETQYF. The V and J genes are TRBV6-5 and TRBJ2-5; D gene: possibly TRBD2, on 5 matching bases. Between the V and J ends, shortened by 7 bases and 5 bases respectively, the junction contains 11 bases. As encoded in the germline V gene, CDR1 is MNHEY while CDR2 is SVGAGI. The CDR3 spans 12 residues, from the cysteine through the phenylalanine. Only CDR3 DNA is held: 36 bases, read in frame from base 1.